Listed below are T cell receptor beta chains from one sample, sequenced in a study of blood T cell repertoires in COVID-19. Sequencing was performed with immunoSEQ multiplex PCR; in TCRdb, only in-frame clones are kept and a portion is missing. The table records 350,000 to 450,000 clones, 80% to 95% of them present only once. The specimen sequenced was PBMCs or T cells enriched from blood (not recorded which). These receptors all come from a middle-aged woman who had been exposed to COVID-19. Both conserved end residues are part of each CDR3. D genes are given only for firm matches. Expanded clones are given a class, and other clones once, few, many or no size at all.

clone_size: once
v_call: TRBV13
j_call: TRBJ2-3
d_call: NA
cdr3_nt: TGTGCCAGCAGCCAGGGGGGTCATAGCACAGATACGCAGTATTTT
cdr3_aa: CASSQGGHSTDTQYF

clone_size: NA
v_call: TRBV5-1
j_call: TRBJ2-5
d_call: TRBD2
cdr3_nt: TGCGCCAGCAGCCTGGGACTAGCGGGGGGTATGGAGACCCAGTACTTC
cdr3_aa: CASSLGLAGGMETQYF

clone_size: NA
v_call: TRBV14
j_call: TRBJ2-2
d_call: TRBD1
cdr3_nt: TGTGCCAGCAGCCCCACAAAAACCCGGGACAGGGGCATCGGGGAGCTGTTTTTT
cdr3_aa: CASSPTKTRDRGIGELFF

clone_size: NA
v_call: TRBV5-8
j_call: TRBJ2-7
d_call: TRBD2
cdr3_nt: TGTGCCAGCAGCCTAGCGGGGGTCGACGAGCAGTACTTC
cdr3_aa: CASSLAGVDEQYF

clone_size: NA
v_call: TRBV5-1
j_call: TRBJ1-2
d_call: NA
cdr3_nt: TGCGCCAGCAGCGGTGGATCGACAGCTAACTATGGCTACACCTTC
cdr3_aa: CASSGGSTANYGYTF

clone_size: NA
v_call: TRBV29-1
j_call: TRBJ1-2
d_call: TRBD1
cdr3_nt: TGCAGCGTGGGGGGACAGGGGATCGGCTACACCTTC
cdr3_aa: CSVGGQGIGYTF

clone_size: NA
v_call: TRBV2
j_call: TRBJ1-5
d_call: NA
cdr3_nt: TGTGCCAGCAGTGAATCGGACAGTCAGCCCCAGCATTTT
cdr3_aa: CASSESDSQPQHF

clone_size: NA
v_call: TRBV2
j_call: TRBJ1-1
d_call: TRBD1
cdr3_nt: TGTGCCAGCAGGGGACAGGGGGCGGCTGAAGCTTTCTTT
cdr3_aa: CASRGQGAAEAFF

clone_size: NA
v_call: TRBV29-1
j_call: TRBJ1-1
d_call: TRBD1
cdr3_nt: TGCAGCGTCTACCACAGGGGGCCGAACACTGAAGCTTTCTTT
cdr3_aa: CSVYHRGPNTEAFF

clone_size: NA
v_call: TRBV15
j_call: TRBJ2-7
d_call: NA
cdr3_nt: TGTGCCACCAGCACCTCACGACAGGCCTCCTACGAGCAGTACTTC
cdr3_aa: CATSTSRQASYEQYF

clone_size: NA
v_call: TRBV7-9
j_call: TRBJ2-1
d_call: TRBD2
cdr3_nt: TGTGCCAGCAGCTCGACTAGCGGGAGGGCCTCCTACAATGAGCAGTTCTTC
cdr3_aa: CASSSTSGRASYNEQFF

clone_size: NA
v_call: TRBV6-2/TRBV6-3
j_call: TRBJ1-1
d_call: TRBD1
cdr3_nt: TGTGCCAGCAGTTACCCCCCCAGGACAGGGTCTGAAGCTTTCTTT
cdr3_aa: CASSYPPRTGSEAFF

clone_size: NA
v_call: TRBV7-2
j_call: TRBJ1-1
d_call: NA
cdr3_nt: TGTGCCAGCAGCTCCCAGTGGGGCGGAAACACTGAAGCTTTCTTT
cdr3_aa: CASSSQWGGNTEAFF

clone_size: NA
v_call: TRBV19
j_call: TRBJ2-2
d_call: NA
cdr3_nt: TGTGCCAGTGATCCCAGGAGGACCCCCGGGGAGCTGTTTTTT
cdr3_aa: CASDPRRTPGELFF

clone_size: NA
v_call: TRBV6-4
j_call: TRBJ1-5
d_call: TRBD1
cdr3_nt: TGTGCCAGCAGCCGACATGAGGACAGGCTCCTTTGGGATCAGCCCCAGCATTTT
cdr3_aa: CASSRHEDRLLWDQPQHF

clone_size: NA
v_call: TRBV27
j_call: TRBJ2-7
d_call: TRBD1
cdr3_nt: TGTGCCAGCAGTCAACCGGGACAGGGCATCAACGAGCAGTACTTC
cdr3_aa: CASSQPGQGINEQYF

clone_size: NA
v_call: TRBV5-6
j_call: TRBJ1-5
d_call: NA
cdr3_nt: TGTGCCAGCAGCTTGGCCTCAGGGCTGTCGGGCAATCAGCCCCAGCATTTT
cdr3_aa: CASSLASGLSGNQPQHF

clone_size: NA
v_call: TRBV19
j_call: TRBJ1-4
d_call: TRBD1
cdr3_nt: TGTGCCAGTAGTACCGGAAGGAACAGGGGCGCCCAAGGGTTTATACTGTTTTTT
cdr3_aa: CASSTGRNRGAQGFILFF